These 2 T cell receptor beta chains originate from one sample sequenced in a study of Graves' ophthalmopathy and Graves' hyperthyroidism. For repertoire sequencing, the TCR beta CDR3 regions were amplified from RNA transcripts. HTBI primers primed a first-round RT-PCR, and a second-round multiplex PCR followed. MiXCR, run by TCRdb on the multiplex PCR reads, gives a single entry per CDR3 protein. Among 900,000 to 1,200,000 distinct CDR3 sequences listed, approximately 35% were seen once. The sequenced sample consisted of peripheral blood or thyroid tissue (not recorded which). The receptor source for this set is an adult man with Graves' hyperthyroidism.

V and J are TRBV7-3 and TRBJ1-2, with D unresolved. Trimming pared 5 bases from V and 8 bases from J, leaving 15 bases between. The CDR3 length is 13 residues. The germline CDR1 and CDR2 sequences are SGHTA and FQGTGA. The CDR3 region is CASSLYQEGGYTF. The CDR3 nucleotides are TGTGCCAGCAGCCTCTATCAGGAGGGCGGCTACACCTTC.

The J gene is TRBJ2-3, the V gene TRBV11-2; D gene ambiguous. The germline V gene encodes CDR1 SGHAT and CDR2 FQNNGV. The CDR3 consists of 13 residues. The V end lost 5 bases, the J end lost 4 bases, and 10 bases lay between the germline ends. The DNA for the CDR3 is TGTGCCAGCAGCATAGGACCCGCAGATACGCAGTATTTT. Protein sequence: CASSIGPADTQYF.